These 23 T cell receptor beta chains were sequenced from one sample in a study of metastatic and nonmetastatic thyroid tumors. There were no patients who had received any treatment before thyroid surgery. Via MiXCR, TCRdb re-called the PCR reads. Of over 45,000 clones in the sample, approximately 20% were seen once. Sequencing used blood. All receptors come from a male donor with papillary thyroid cancer or a benign thyroid nodule (not recorded which). Some clones in this sample may be carry-over from other donors' samples.

This chain connects TRBV28 to TRBJ1-6; no clear D. Germline V gives CDR1 MDHEN, CDR2 SYDVKM. V shed 2 bases and J shed 8 bases, with 4 bases lying between them. The CDR3 covers 12 residues. This CDR3 is CASSLNYSPLHF. CDR3 nucleotide sequence: TGTGCCAGCAGTTTAAACTATTCACCCCTCCACTTT. Variable domain in full (rest from reference TRBV28 and TRBJ1-6): DVKVTQSSRYLVKRTGEKVFLECVQDMDHENMFWYRQDPGLGLRLIYFSYDVKMKEKGDIPEGYSVSREKKERFSLILESASTNQTSMYLCASSLNYSPLHFGNGTRLTVT.

This clone has ten or more counts. The chain links TRBV20-1 to TRBJ1-2; D is possibly TRBD1 (5 bases). V was cut by 3 bases and J by 4 bases, with 21 bases left in between. The CDR3 is made up of 16 amino acids. CDR1 and CDR2 (germline): DFQATT, SNEGSKA (reference sequence). The CDR3 loop reads CSASPSVGQGSYGYTF. DNA of the CDR3: TGCAGTGCTAGCCCATCGGTTGGGCAGGGATCCTATGGCTACACCTTC.

This clone showed up just once. The chain has TRBV5-8 and TRBJ1-2; D is unclear. This CDR3 has 13 amino acids. The germline V gene encodes CDR1 SGHTS and CDR2 YDEGEE. V lost 5 bases to trimming and J lost 8 bases, with 16 bases between them. The CDR3 protein is CASRPEYTEGYTF. The CDR3 region has the DNA TGTGCCAGCAGGCCAGAATACACGGAGGGCTACACCTTC.

This clone was found many times. The V call is TRBV6-6, the J call TRBJ2-5; 16 bases align to TRBD2. CDR3 size: 19 residues. V was pared by 0 bases and J by 5 bases, with 9 bases of the junction left unmatched. The V gene's germline CDR1 is MNHNY and CDR2 SVGAGI (reference sequence). The CDR3 DNA reads TGTGCCAGCAGTTACTCGTTCGGGACTAGCGGGGGGGCCCGGGAGACCCAGTACTTC. This codes for CASSYSFGTSGGARETQYF.

The table lists this clone with many counts. This chain connects TRBV6-1 to TRBJ1-6; unclear D gene. Germline V gene lookup returns CDR1 MNHNS and CDR2 SASEGT. This CDR3 is 12 amino acids long. V was pared by 6 bases and J by 4 bases, with 4 bases between. The CDR3 DNA reads as TGTGCCAGCAGCATGTATAATTCACCCCTCCACTTT. Its translation is CASSMYNSPLHF.

This clone has a count of ten or more. The chain is built from TRBV5-8 and TRBJ1-1; no clear D gene. This CDR3 has 13 residues. Trimming pared 4 bases from V and 3 bases from J, leaving 10 bases between. Germline CDR1 reads SGHTS; CDR2 reads YDEGEE. CDR3: CASSPRRDTEAFF. Here the CDR3 DNA reads TGTGCCAGCAGCCCCCGGAGGGACACTGAAGCTTTCTTT.

This clone was recorded a few times. The V and J genes are TRBV14 and TRBJ2-7; 7 bases are shared with TRBD1. From germline, CDR1 is SGHDN and CDR2 FVKESK. After removal of 1 base from V and 2 bases from J, the junction contained 2 bases not matched to a gene. There are 14 residues in the CDR3. Here the CDR3 reads CASSQGQGAYEQYF. The CDR3 nucleotides read TGTGCCAGCAGCCAAGGTCAGGGGGCCTACGAGCAGTACTTC. The full variable domain, its missing parts supplied by reference TRBV14 and TRBJ2-7, is EAGVTQFPSHSVIEKGQTVTLRCDPISGHDNLYWYRRVMGKEIKFLLHFVKESKQDESGMPNNRFLAERTGGTYSTLKVQPAELEDSGVYFCASSQGQGAYEQYFGPGTRLTVT.

The chain carries TRBV5-1 and TRBJ2-3; D not resolved. CDR1 and CDR2 (germline): SGHRS, YFSETQ. The CDR3 spans 12 residues. CDR3 in amino acids: CSISSPLDTQYF. CDR3 bases: TGCTCCATCAGCTCCCCCCTGGATACGCAGTATTTT.

This clone was seen at least ten times. This chain links TRBV3-1 with TRBJ1-1; D not certain. Germline V gene lookup returns CDR1 LGHDT and CDR2 YNNKEL (reference sequence). The ends were cut back, 1 base at V and 4 bases at J, with 7 bases in the middle. The CDR3 runs 13 residues. The CDR3 sequence: CASSQVDITEAFF. The CDR3 DNA is TGTGCCAGCAGCCAAGTCGACATCACTGAAGCTTTCTTT.

The sample holds many counts of this clone. The chain employs TRBV6-5 and TRBJ2-5; D may be TRBD1 (5 bases). This CDR3 is 13 amino acids long. Trimming pared 0 bases from V and 7 bases from J, leaving 9 bases between. Germline V lookup: CDR1 MNHEY, CDR2 SVGAGI. CDR3 region: CASSYSNQGTQYF. As DNA, the CDR3 is TGTGCCAGCAGTTACTCGAACCAGGGGACCCAGTACTTC.

This clone was counted at least ten times. This rearrangement joins TRBV5-6 to TRBJ1-1; unclear D gene. The CDR3 totals 14 residues. V was trimmed by 4 bases and J by 3 bases, leaving 13 bases between them. The germline V gene has CDR1 SGHDT and CDR2 YYEEEE. The CDR3 bases are TGTGCCAGCAGCCCTAAGGGCGTATACACTGAAGCTTTCTTT. Residues: CASSPKGVYTEAFF.

CDR3 nucleotides: TGTGCCAGCAGCCAAAGCAGGCACAATGAGCAGTTCTTC. Its protein is CASSQSRHNEQFF. The chain joins TRBV3-1 to TRBJ2-1; D is undetermined. Per the germline V gene, CDR1 is LGHDT and CDR2 is YNNKEL (reference sequence). Trimming took 2 bases from V and 5 from J, leaving 7 bases between them. The CDR3 contains 13 residues.

This chain joins TRBV9 and TRBJ1-2, with D hard to call. CDR1 is SGDLS and CDR2 is YYNGEE in the germline V gene. Trimming took off 3 bases at V and 8 bases at J, with 8 bases between the two ends. This CDR3 spans 11 amino acids. CDR3 DNA sequence: TGTGCCAGCAGCGCGGGCTGGGGCTACACCTTC. Translated: CASSAGWGYTF.

In this sample, this clone turned up a few times. V and J are TRBV20-1 and TRBJ2-7; TRBD2 matches 13 bases. V shed 4 bases and J 7 bases; nucleotides not matched to a gene: 7. Germline CDR1 reads DFQATT; CDR2 reads SNEGSKA (reference sequence). The CDR3 runs to 14 residues. CDR3 loop: CSANGLAGEREQYF. DNA for the CDR3: TGCAGTGCTAACGGACTAGCGGGAGAACGAGAGCAGTACTTC.

This clone was detected ten times or more. CDR3 in amino acids: CASSRVQGAQGGYEQYF. The CDR3 coding sequence is TGTGCCAGCAGCCGGGTACAGGGGGCGCAAGGAGGGTACGAGCAGTACTTC. The chain uses TRBV27 and TRBJ2-7; 9 bases line up with TRBD1. The CDR3 extends over 17 amino acids. Germline V CDR1 and CDR2: MNHEY, SMNVEV (reference sequence). Losses at the gene ends were 6 bases for V and 4 bases for J; bases not matched to a gene: 16.

This clone was picked up many times. V and J are TRBV10-3 and TRBJ1-2; D is possibly TRBD1 (6 bases). The germline CDR1 and CDR2 sequences are ENHRY and SYGVKD. This CDR3 is built from 13 residues. The V end lost 8 bases, the J end lost 4 bases, and 14 bases lay between the germline ends. In DNA, the CDR3 is TGTGCCATCCTCGACCGAGGGGGCTATGGCTACACCTTC. Protein: CAILDRGGYGYTF.

This clone has ten or more counts. The J gene is TRBJ1-3, the V gene TRBV3-1; D is possibly TRBD1 (6 bases). Germline V gene lookup returns CDR1 LGHDT and CDR2 YNNKEL (reference sequence). Trimming removed 6 bases at V and 0 bases at J, with 15 bases between. This CDR3 is built from 16 residues. The CDR3 reads CASRNGTLVSGNTIYF. CDR3 DNA: TGTGCCAGCAGAAACGGGACACTCGTCTCTGGAAACACCATATATTTT.

This clone appeared many times. The chain couples TRBV2 to TRBJ1-2; TRBD1 might be the D (6 bases). Trimming cost V 1 base and J 2 bases, with 11 bases left between them. Germline values: CDR1 SNHLY, CDR2 FYNNEI. The CDR3 length is 15 residues. The CDR3 DNA is TGTGCCAGCAGTGAAGAGGGGGAGTTGAACTATGGCTACACCTTC. Translating it yields CASSEEGELNYGYTF.

Ten or more counts support this clone. The chain uses TRBV27 and TRBJ2-7; D remains ambiguous. V shed 0 bases and J shed 2 bases, with 14 bases lying between them. The CDR3 extends over 16 amino acids. Germline V gives CDR1 MNHEY, CDR2 SMNVEV (reference sequence). In DNA, the CDR3 is TGTGCCAGCAGTTTATCGGACCTTACGTTTACCTACGAGCAGTACTTC. Translating it yields CASSLSDLTFTYEQYF.

CDR3 sequence: CAWSPTAVQETQYF. The CDR3 DNA reads as TGTGCCTGGAGTCCGACAGCGGTTCAAGAGACCCAGTACTTC. The chain links TRBV30 to TRBJ2-5; either TRBD1 or TRBD2 may supply D (5 bases each). The CDR3 has 14 amino acids. Germline CDR1 reads GTSNPN; CDR2 reads SVGIG (reference sequence). The ends were cut back, 2 bases at V and 2 bases at J, with 12 bases in the middle.

Many counts were recorded for this clone. The chain links TRBV6-9 to TRBJ2-7; D call uncertain. V was cut by 4 bases and J by 9 bases, with 7 bases left in between. The CDR3 has 10 amino acids. The germline V gene encodes CDR1 MNHGY and CDR2 SVAAGI. The CDR3 coding sequence is TGTGCCAGCAGTTTCCCGAGGCAGTACTTC. Translating it yields CASSFPRQYF.

The gene calls are TRBV18 and TRBJ2-5, with D possibly TRBD1 on 5 matching bases. V lost 6 bases and J lost 5, with 13 bases in between. The CDR3 runs to 13 residues. The germline V gene encodes CDR1 KGHSH and CDR2 LQKENI. The CDR3 sequence is CASSWTREETQYF. The CDR3 nucleotides are TGTGCCAGCTCTTGGACACGAGAGGAGACCCAGTACTTC.

The table lists this clone with many counts. The chain links TRBV28 to TRBJ2-7; 9 bases are a match to TRBD1. Germline lookup yields CDR1 MDHEN and CDR2 SYDVKM. The CDR3 spans 17 residues. V lost 7 bases, J lost 0 bases, and 13 bases stayed unmatched. The CDR3 loop reads CASTNAGTGQGSYEQYF. As DNA, the CDR3 is TGTGCCAGCACCAACGCTGGGACGGGACAGGGCTCCTACGAGCAGTACTTC. Full variable domain (outside the CDR3, taken from reference TRBV28 and TRBJ2-7): DVKVTQSSRYLVKRTGEKVFLECVQDMDHENMFWYRQDPGLGLRLIYFSYDVKMKEKGDIPEGYSVSREKKERFSLILESASTNQTSMYLCASTNAGTGQGSYEQYFGPGTRLTVT.